These T cell receptor beta chains were read from a single sample in a study of T cell responses to AZD1222 COVID-19 vaccine. Data came from immunoSEQ multiplex PCR; TCRdb stores just in-frame clones and leaves some out. This table has 75,000 to 85,000 clones, approximately 90% appearing once. This material consisted of peripheral blood, taken 28 days after the second AZD1222 dose. These receptors all stem from an adult who received the AZD1222 COVID-19 vaccine. Each CDR3 is given with its conserved first and last residue.

j_call: TRBJ2-1; v_call: TRBV7-3; cdr3_aa: CASSLRLAGANEQFF
j_call: TRBJ2-5; v_call: TRBV6-2/TRBV6-3; cdr3_aa: CASSPHTAGQETQYF
j_call: TRBJ2-5; v_call: TRBV5-1; cdr3_aa: CASSFSPGTGKETQYF
j_call: TRBJ2-3; v_call: TRBV9; cdr3_aa: CASSRGSTDTQYF
j_call: TRBJ1-3; v_call: TRBV5-6; cdr3_aa: CASSLGSDAWGNTIYF
j_call: TRBJ1-2; v_call: TRBV28; cdr3_aa: CASSLTAGGYTF
j_call: TRBJ1-1; v_call: TRBV10-1; cdr3_aa: CASSERGGMNTEAFF
j_call: TRBJ1-1; v_call: TRBV20-1; cdr3_aa: CSASEGVMNTEAFF
j_call: TRBJ1-6; v_call: TRBV27; cdr3_aa: CASSLLGDGFSPLHF
j_call: TRBJ1-4; v_call: TRBV5-8; cdr3_aa: CASSLTGLKLFF
j_call: TRBJ1-6; v_call: TRBV7-2; cdr3_aa: CASSLNRVRGDSPLHF
j_call: TRBJ1-2; v_call: TRBV19; cdr3_aa: CASLGVYGYTF
j_call: TRBJ1-6; v_call: TRBV18; cdr3_aa: CASSPPGQSSYNSPLHF
j_call: TRBJ2-2; v_call: TRBV7-6; cdr3_aa: CASSLRPPAGTNTGELFF
j_call: TRBJ1-2; v_call: TRBV14; cdr3_aa: CASSQEGLVRYGYTF
j_call: TRBJ1-2; v_call: TRBV28; cdr3_aa: CAIGGRYYGYTF
j_call: TRBJ2-5; v_call: TRBV28; cdr3_aa: CASSFTSSGGVNAKETQYF
j_call: TRBJ1-1; v_call: TRBV10-1; cdr3_aa: CASQGLPNTEAFF
j_call: TRBJ1-2; v_call: TRBV10-3; cdr3_aa: CAISEDRVLGYTF
j_call: TRBJ1-5; v_call: TRBV6-6; cdr3_aa: CASSGGQINQPQHF
j_call: TRBJ2-7; v_call: TRBV6-5; cdr3_aa: CASRRYRDNYEQYF
j_call: TRBJ1-6; v_call: TRBV12-3/TRBV12-4; cdr3_aa: CASTSGGASPLHF
j_call: TRBJ1-2; v_call: TRBV9; cdr3_aa: CASSVEGQGTYGYTF
j_call: TRBJ2-1; v_call: TRBV6-5; cdr3_aa: CASSLDRASSYNEQFF
j_call: TRBJ1-6; v_call: TRBV18; cdr3_aa: CASSPPRGQGGIDSPLHF
j_call: TRBJ1-4; v_call: TRBV7-2; cdr3_aa: CASSPRTRNEKLFF
j_call: TRBJ2-6; v_call: TRBV5-1; cdr3_aa: CASSLSAGANVLTF
j_call: TRBJ2-7; v_call: TRBV5-4; cdr3_aa: CASSFATGRNEQYF
j_call: TRBJ1-6; v_call: TRBV5-5; cdr3_aa: CASSSGTGFNSPLHF
j_call: TRBJ1-3; v_call: TRBV2; cdr3_aa: CASSRTGFGNTIYF
j_call: TRBJ2-3; v_call: TRBV4-3; cdr3_aa: CASSQVSVPDTQYF
j_call: TRBJ1-6; v_call: TRBV30; cdr3_aa: CAWSAGRPTAPPHF
j_call: TRBJ2-4; v_call: TRBV7-2; cdr3_aa: CASSPPGLAKNIQYF
j_call: TRBJ2-7; v_call: TRBV28; cdr3_aa: CASSPLTGASYEQYF
j_call: TRBJ2-3; v_call: TRBV5-6; cdr3_aa: CASSPGLAGGPDTQYF
j_call: TRBJ2-1; v_call: TRBV7-2; cdr3_aa: CASSYAPSSYNEQFF
j_call: TRBJ2-2; v_call: TRBV9; cdr3_aa: CASGTGGTGELFF
j_call: TRBJ2-1; v_call: TRBV24-1; cdr3_aa: CATSDPAGGGQAYNEQFF
j_call: TRBJ1-1; v_call: TRBV7-2; cdr3_aa: CASSLRREAGTEAFF
j_call: TRBJ2-3; v_call: TRBV28; cdr3_aa: CASRGTRGSPQYF
j_call: TRBJ1-1; v_call: TRBV18; cdr3_aa: CASSPPRPITEAFF